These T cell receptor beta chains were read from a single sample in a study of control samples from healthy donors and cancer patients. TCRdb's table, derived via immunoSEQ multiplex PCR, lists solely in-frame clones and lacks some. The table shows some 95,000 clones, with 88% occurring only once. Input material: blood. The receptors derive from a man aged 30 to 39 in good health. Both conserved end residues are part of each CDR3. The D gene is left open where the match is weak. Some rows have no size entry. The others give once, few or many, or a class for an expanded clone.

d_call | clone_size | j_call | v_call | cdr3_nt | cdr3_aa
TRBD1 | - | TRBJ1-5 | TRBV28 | TGTGCCAGCAGTTCGGGGGGACAGGGCGCGCCCCCCCAGCATTTT | CASSSGGQGAPPQHF
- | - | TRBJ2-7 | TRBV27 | TGTGCCAGCAGTTTATCATCTACAGAATACGAGCAGTACTTC | CASSLSSTEYEQYF
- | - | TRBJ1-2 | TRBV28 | TGTGCCAGCAGTCCACGTAACTATGGCTACACCTTC | CASSPRNYGYTF
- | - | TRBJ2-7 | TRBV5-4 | TGTGCCAGCAGCCCGGACACGAACTCCTACGAGCAGTACTTC | CASSPDTNSYEQYF
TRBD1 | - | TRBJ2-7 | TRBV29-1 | TGCAGCGTTGATCGACAGGGAGTCGGCGAGCAGTACTTC | CSVDRQGVGEQYF
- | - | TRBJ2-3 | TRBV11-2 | TGTGCCAGCAGCTTAGCGTTAACTAGCACAGATACGCAGTATTTT | CASSLALTSTDTQYF
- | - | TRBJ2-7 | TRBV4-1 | TGCGCCAGCAGCCAAGAGGCAGCCTCCTACGAGCAGTACTTC | CASSQEAASYEQYF
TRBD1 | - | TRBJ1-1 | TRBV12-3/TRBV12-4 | TGTGCCAGCAGTTACACAGGGGCTGAAGCTTTCTTT | CASSYTGAEAFF
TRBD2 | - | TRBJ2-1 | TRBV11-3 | TGTGCCAGCAGCCGTAGCGGGAGTGGTAATGAGCAGTTCTTC | CASSRSGSGNEQFF
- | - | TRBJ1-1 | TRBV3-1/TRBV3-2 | TGTGCCAGCAGCCAAGTTTGGAGGGTGGACACTGAAGCTTTCTTT | CASSQVWRVDTEAFF
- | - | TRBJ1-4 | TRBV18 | TGTGCCAGCTCTCCTGACAGACCAACTAATGAAAAACTGTTTTTT | CASSPDRPTNEKLFF
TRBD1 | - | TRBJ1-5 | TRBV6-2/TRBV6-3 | TGTGCCAGCAGCACATTATTTCGACAGGGCTGGAGCAATCAGCCCCAGCATTTT | CASSTLFRQGWSNQPQHF
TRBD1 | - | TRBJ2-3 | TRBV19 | TGTGCCAGTAGTGTCAACAGGGGAGATACGCAGTATTTT | CASSVNRGDTQYF
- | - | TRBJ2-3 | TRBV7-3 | TGTGCCAGCAGCCAAACGGGTTTTACCAGGGCAGATACGCAGTATTTT | CASSQTGFTRADTQYF
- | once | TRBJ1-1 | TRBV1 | TGCACCAGCAGCCAAGAGAGCCAGGTGGAAATGAACACTGAAGCTTTCTTT | CTSSQESQVEMNTEAFF
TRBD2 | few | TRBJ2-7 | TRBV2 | TGTGCCAGCACTGGGACTAGCGGCTACGAGCAGTACTTC | CASTGTSGYEQYF
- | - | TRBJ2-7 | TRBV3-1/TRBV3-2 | TGTGCCAGCAGCCAATTAACCCCCTACGAGCAGTACTTC | CASSQLTPYEQYF
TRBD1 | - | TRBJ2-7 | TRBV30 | TGTGCCTGGAGTATAGGGACAGGGGCCTACGAGCAGTACTTC | CAWSIGTGAYEQYF
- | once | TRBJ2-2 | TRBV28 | TGTGCCAGCAGCCCTAACACCGGGGAGCTGTTTTTT | CASSPNTGELFF
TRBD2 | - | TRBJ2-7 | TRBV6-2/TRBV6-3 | TGTGCCAGCAGCTCTGGACTAGCGATTCCACTTACCCTGGACGAGCAGTACTTC | CASSSGLAIPLTLDEQYF
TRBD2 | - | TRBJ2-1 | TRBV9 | TGTGCCAGCAGCGCCCCCGTTCGACTAGCGTCCCACAATGAGCAGTTCTTC | CASSAPVRLASHNEQFF
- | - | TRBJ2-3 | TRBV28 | TGTGCCAGCAGTTTGCGACACGCAGATACGCAGTATTTT | CASSLRHADTQYF
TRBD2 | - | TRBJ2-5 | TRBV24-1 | TGTGCCACCAGTGAGAACTCACTAGCGCCAGAAGAGACCCAGTACTTC | CATSENSLAPEETQYF
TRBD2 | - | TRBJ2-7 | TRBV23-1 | TGCGCCAGCAGTCAATCCTACGTCTCGGGACTAGCAGAGCCAGCCGGCGGGCAGTACTTC | CASSQSYVSGLAEPAGGQYF
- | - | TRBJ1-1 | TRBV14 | TGTGCCAGCAGAAAGGGGGGGGTAGGCACTGAAGCTTTCTTT | CASRKGGVGTEAFF
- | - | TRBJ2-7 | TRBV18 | TGTGCCAGCTCAACGCAGCGCAGGGGAGGGCAGTACTTC | CASSTQRRGGQYF
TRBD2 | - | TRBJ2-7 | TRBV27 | TGTGCCAGCAGTTTCCAAGGACTAGCGGGCGGTTCCTACGAGCAGTACTTC | CASSFQGLAGGSYEQYF
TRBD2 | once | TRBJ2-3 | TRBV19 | TGTGCCAGTAGTGGATCCAGCGGGAGAGGCACAGATACGCAGTATTTT | CASSGSSGRGTDTQYF
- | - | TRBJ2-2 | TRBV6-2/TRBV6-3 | TGTGCCAGCAGCCCCTTACGGGGGGCTTCGATCGGGGAGCTGTTTTTT | CASSPLRGASIGELFF
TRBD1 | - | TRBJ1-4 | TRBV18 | TGTGCCAGCTCACCAGACAGGGGGAGTAATGAAAAACTGTTTTTT | CASSPDRGSNEKLFF
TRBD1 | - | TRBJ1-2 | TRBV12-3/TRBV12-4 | TGTGCCAGCAGACCAGGGGGCCGCTATGGCTACACCTTC | CASRPGGRYGYTF
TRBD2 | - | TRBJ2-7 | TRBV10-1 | TGCGCCAGCAGTGCCAGTTCTAGCGGGAGCGAGATCGGCTCCTACGAGCAGTACTTC | CASSASSSGSEIGSYEQYF
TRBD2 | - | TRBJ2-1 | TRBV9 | TGTGCCAGCAGCGTAAGAGCGGGAGAGGGGAATGAGCAGTTCTTC | CASSVRAGEGNEQFF
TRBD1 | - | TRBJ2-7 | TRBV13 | TGTGCCAGCAGCCCGAGGGACAGGGGGTACGAGCAGTACTTC | CASSPRDRGYEQYF
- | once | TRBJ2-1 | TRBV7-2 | TGTGCCAGCAGCTTCCCGGTACCTGAGCAGTTCTTC | CASSFPVPEQFF
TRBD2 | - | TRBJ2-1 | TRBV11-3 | TGTGCCAGCAGCTTAGAGGTTCTGGGACTAGGGGATCCTGAGCAGTTCTTC | CASSLEVLGLGDPEQFF
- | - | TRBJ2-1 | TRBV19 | TGTGCCAGTAGCTATGAGAAGGGGGAAAAGCAGTTCTTC | CASSYEKGEKQFF
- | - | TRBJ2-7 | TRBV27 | TGTGCCAGCAGTTTATCGAGGGCAGGGGCCGACGGTATTGGAGAGTACTTC | CASSLSRAGADGIGEYF
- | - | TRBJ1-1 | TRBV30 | TGTGCCTGGAGTGGGCAGGGCCAAAACACTGAAGCTTTCTTT | CAWSGQGQNTEAFF
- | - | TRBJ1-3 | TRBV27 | TGTGCCAGCGGAAGCCCCCGGCGTGATAGAAACACCATATATTTT | CASGSPRRDRNTIYF